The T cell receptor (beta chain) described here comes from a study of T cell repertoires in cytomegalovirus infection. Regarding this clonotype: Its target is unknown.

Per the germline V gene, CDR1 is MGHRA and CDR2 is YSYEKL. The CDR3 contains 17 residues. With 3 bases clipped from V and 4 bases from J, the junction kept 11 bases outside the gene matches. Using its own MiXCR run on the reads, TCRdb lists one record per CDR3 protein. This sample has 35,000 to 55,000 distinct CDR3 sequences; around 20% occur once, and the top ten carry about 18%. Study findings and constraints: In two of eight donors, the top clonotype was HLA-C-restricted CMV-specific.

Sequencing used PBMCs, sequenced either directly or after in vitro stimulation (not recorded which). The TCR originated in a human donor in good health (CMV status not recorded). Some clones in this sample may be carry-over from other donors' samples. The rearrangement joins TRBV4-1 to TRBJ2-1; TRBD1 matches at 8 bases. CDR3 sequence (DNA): TGCGCCAGCAGCCAGTCCCCCGGGACAGGTCGATACAATGAGCAGTTCTTC. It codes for CASSQSPGTGRYNEQFF.